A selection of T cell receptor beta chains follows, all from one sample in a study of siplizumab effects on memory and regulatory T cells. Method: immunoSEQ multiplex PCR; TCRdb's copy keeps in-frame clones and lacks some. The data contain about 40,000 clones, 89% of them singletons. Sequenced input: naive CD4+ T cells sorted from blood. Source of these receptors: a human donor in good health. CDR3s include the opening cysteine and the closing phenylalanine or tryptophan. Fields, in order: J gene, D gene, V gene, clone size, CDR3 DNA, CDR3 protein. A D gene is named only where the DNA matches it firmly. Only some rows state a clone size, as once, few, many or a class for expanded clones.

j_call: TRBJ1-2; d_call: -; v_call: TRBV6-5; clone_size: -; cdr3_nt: TGTGCCATCGCCGCTTCGGGGATGGGAGCTGGCTACACCTTC; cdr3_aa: CAIAASGMGAGYTF
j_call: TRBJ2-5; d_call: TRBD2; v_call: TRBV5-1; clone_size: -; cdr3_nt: TGCGCCAGCAGCGCCTCTAGCGGGGGGCTTCCCTTCCAAGAGACCCAGTACTTC; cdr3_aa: CASSASSGGLPFQETQYF
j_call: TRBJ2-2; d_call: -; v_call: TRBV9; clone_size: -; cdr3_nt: TGTGCCAGCAGCCGACTCGACGTAGACAACACCGGGGAGCTGTTTTTT; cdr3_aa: CASSRLDVDNTGELFF
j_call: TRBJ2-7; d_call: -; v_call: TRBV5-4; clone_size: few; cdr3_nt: TGTGCCAGCAGCTACGAGGGATACGAGCAGTACTTC; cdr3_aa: CASSYEGYEQYF
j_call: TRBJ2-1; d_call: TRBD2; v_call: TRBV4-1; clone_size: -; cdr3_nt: TGCGCCAGCAGCCGACGGATCGGGAATTCGGGAGGTTCCTACAATGAGCAGTTCTTC; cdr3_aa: CASSRRIGNSGGSYNEQFF
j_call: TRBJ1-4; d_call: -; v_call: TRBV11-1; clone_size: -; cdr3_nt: TGTGCCAGCAGCACGGACAGAAATGAAAAACTGTTTTTT; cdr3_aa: CASSTDRNEKLFF
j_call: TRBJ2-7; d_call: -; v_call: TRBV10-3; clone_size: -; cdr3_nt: TGTGCCATCAGCCCTCATTTAGGTACCTACGAGCAGTACTTC; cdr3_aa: CAISPHLGTYEQYF
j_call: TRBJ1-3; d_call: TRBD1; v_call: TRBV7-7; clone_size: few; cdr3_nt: TGTGCTAGCAGCGCAGGGACAGGCTTCAGTGGAAACACCATATATTTT; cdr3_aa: CASSAGTGFSGNTIYF
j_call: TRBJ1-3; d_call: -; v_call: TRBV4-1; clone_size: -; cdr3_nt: TGCGCCAGCAGCCAGCTGGGGGTTGGACGAACCTCTGGAAACACCATATATTTT; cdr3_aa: CASSQLGVGRTSGNTIYF
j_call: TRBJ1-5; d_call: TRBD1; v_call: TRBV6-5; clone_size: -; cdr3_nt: TGTGCCAGCAGTCCGGACAGGGTTGTTCAGCCCCAGCATTTT; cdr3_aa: CASSPDRVVQPQHF
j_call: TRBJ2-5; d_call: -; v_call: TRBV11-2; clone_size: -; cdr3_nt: TGTGCCAGCAGCTTAAGTGGGGGATTAGGGGGAGCCGTGTACGAGACCCAGTACTTC; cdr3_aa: CASSLSGGLGGAVYETQYF
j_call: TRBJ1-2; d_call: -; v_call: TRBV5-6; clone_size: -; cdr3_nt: TGTGCCAGCAGCTTGGGAGACGGGGTCTGGGGTGGCTACACCTTC; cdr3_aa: CASSLGDGVWGGYTF
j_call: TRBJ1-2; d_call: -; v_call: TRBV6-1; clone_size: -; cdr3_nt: TGTGCCAACAGTGAAACCCGGGGGCAGCGCTATGGCTACACCTTC; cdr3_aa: CANSETRGQRYGYTF